The 27 T cell receptor beta chains in this list originate from one sample, sequenced in a study of tissue T cells after allogeneic stem cell transplantation. Clones were sequenced by immunoSEQ multiplex PCR, and TCRdb holds only the in-frame ones, with some missing. The table shows approximately 5,800 clones, with around 80% occurring only once. The sequenced sample was blood, obtained before transplantation. These receptor sequences come from a man aged 35 to 69 who later had graft-versus-host disease after an allogeneic stem cell transplant.

This clone appeared a few times. This chain links TRBV11-2 with TRBJ1-5; D call uncertain. The CDR3 runs 15 residues. CDR1 is SGHAT, CDR2 FQNNGV, per germline. Deletions cut 1 base from V and 5 bases from J, with 12 bases between. The CDR3 DNA is TGTGCCAGCAGCTTAGGGGTGGGTATTCATCAGCCCCAGCATTTT. Translated, it gives CASSLGVGIHQPQHF.

The chain couples TRBV9 to TRBJ2-3; TRBD2 matches 11 bases. There are 17 residues in the CDR3. The V gene's germline CDR1 is SGDLS and CDR2 YYNGEE. V shed 0 bases and J 4 bases; nucleotides not matched to a gene: 7. The CDR3 region is CASSVVAASGGSDTQYF. CDR3 bases: TGTGCCAGCAGCGTAGTCGCGGCTAGCGGGGGGTCAGATACGCAGTATTTT. The full variable domain, its missing parts supplied by reference TRBV9 and TRBJ2-3, is DSGVTQTPKHLITATGQRVTLRCSPRSGDLSVYWYQQSLDQGLQFLIQYYNGEERAKGNILERFSAQQFPDLHSELNLSSLELGDSALYFCASSVVAASGGSDTQYFGPGTRLTVL.

This sequence joins TRBV5-4 and TRBJ2-7; 9 bases map to TRBD1. The V segment lost 3 bases and the J segment 3 bases; nucleotides outside the gene matches: 13. This CDR3 spans 17 amino acids. Germline V gene data show CDR1 as SGHNT and CDR2 as YYREEE (reference sequence). The CDR3 region is CASSSAVTGTGSYEQYF. Written as DNA, the CDR3 is TGTGCCAGCAGCTCCGCGGTCACCGGGACAGGGAGCTACGAGCAGTACTTC. Full variable domain (missing parts from reference TRBV5-4 and TRBJ2-7): ETGVTQSPTHLIKTRGQQVTLRCSSQSGHNTVSWYQQALGQGPQFIFQYYREEENGRGNFPPRFSGLQFPNYSSELNVNALELDDSALYLCASSSAVTGTGSYEQYFGPGTRLTVT.

The gene calls are TRBV6-5 and TRBJ2-7; D remains ambiguous. The V end was cut by 5 bases, the J end by 2 bases, with 16 bases between. From germline, CDR1 is MNHEY and CDR2 SVGAGI. This CDR3 has 15 residues. DNA for the CDR3: TGTGCCAGCAGTACTGACGCGGCGGCTCCCTACGAGCAGTACTTC. Residues: CASSTDAAAPYEQYF.

The gene calls are TRBV7-8 and TRBJ2-1, with TRBD1 matching 8 bases. The trim removed 4 bases at V and 8 bases at J, leaving 4 bases unmatched. The germline V gene encodes CDR1 SGHVS and CDR2 FQNEAQ. CDR3 length equals 13 residues. In nucleotides, the CDR3 is TGTGCCAGCAGCTCTGGACAGGGTTATGAGCAGTTCTTC. This codes for CASSSGQGYEQFF.

This clone was counted between two and nine times. The V call is TRBV29-1, the J call TRBJ2-1, with 16 bases identical to TRBD2. The CDR3 contains 14 residues. Germline V gives CDR1 SQVTM, CDR2 ANQGSEA. The DNA of the CDR3 is TGCACCATAAGGGGACTAGCGGGAGGGAGTGAGCAGTTCTTC. Its protein is CTIRGLAGGSEQFF.

The chain combines TRBV2 with TRBJ2-2; D is uncertain. Per the germline V gene, CDR1 is SNHLY and CDR2 is FYNNEI. The CDR3 is 14 residues long. V was cut by 5 bases and J by 5 bases, with 12 bases left in between. The CDR3 bases are TGTGCCAGCAGTCCCCGGGTTACTACCGGGGAGCTGTTTTTT. It translates to CASSPRVTTGELFF.

The V call is TRBV7-8, the J call TRBJ1-3; D unresolved. V was trimmed by 4 bases and J by 0 bases, leaving 4 bases between them. The CDR3 is 13 amino acids. The germline CDR1 and CDR2 sequences are SGHVS and FQNEAQ. DNA of the CDR3: TGTGCCAGCAGCTCGGTCTCTGGAAACACCATATATTTT. Encoded protein: CASSSVSGNTIYF.

The V call is TRBV4-2, the J call TRBJ1-4; D is ambiguous. Per the germline V gene, CDR1 is LGHNA and CDR2 is YNFKEQ. The CDR3 loop spans 15 amino acids. With 1 base removed from V and 0 bases from J, the gap between germline ends came to 6 bases. CDR3 DNA sequence: TGTGCCAGCAGCCAAGCACCAGCAACTAATGAAAAACTGTTTTTT. Protein: CASSQAPATNEKLFF.

This clone was counted between two and nine times. The chain joins TRBV29-1 to TRBJ1-1, with a possible D match to TRBD1 (5 bases). Germline V gene data show CDR1 as SQVTM and CDR2 as ANQGSEA. Trimming took 3 bases from V and 1 from J, leaving 15 bases between them. The length of the CDR3 is 15 residues. The CDR3 DNA sequence: TGCAGCGTTGACGGGGCGGGCACAAAGAACACTGAAGCTTTCTTT. Encoded protein: CSVDGAGTKNTEAFF.

The V call is TRBV10-3, the J call TRBJ2-3; tentative D call: TRBD2 (6 bases). Between the trimmed V and J ends, which lost 10 bases and 1 base, there was a span of 12 bases. Looked up from germline, CDR1 is ENHRY and CDR2 is SYGVKD. The CDR3 totals 13 residues. The CDR3: CATVREGTDTQYF. The CDR3 coding sequence is TGTGCCACCGTCAGGGAGGGCACAGATACGCAGTATTTT.

The V and J genes are TRBV5-1 and TRBJ2-7, with 8 bases aligning to TRBD1. This CDR3 is built from 15 residues. From germline, CDR1 is SGHRS and CDR2 YFSETQ. Trimming took 0 bases from V and 3 from J; bases not matched to a gene: 5. The CDR3 here is CASSLGGTGSYEQYF. The CDR3 region has the DNA TGCGCCAGCAGCTTGGGCGGGACAGGTAGCTACGAGCAGTACTTC.

This clone was observed a few times. This chain uses TRBV5-6 with TRBJ2-7, with D possibly matching TRBD2 (6 bases). Looked up from germline, CDR1 is SGHDT and CDR2 is YYEEEE. V shed 2 bases and J shed 0 bases, with 9 bases lying between them. This CDR3 comprises 14 residues. CDR3 nucleotide sequence: TGTGCCAGCAGCTTAGGAGGGGACTCCTACGAGCAGTACTTC. It encodes CASSLGGDSYEQYF.

The rearrangement joins TRBV4-1 to TRBJ2-5; 7 nucleotides line up with TRBD1. Germline V gene sequence: CDR1 MGHRA, CDR2 YSYEKL. J gave up 2 bases and V 4 bases, and 1 base lay outside the gene matches. CDR3 length equals 13 residues. The CDR3 DNA sequence: TGCGCCAGCAGCCCCAGGGGGCAAGAGACCCAGTACTTC. Protein: CASSPRGQETQYF.

The V gene is TRBV5-1, the J gene TRBJ1-1; D is uncertain. The germline V gene encodes CDR1 SGHRS and CDR2 YFSETQ. This CDR3 has 12 amino acids. Trimming cost V 0 bases and J 6 bases, with 6 bases left between them. This CDR3 reads CASSLGVAEAFF. The CDR3 bases are TGCGCCAGCAGCTTGGGGGTGGCTGAAGCTTTCTTT. Full variable domain (rest looked up from reference TRBV5-1 and TRBJ1-1): KAGVTQTPRYLIKTRGQQVTLSCSPISGHRSVSWYQQTPGQGLQFLFEYFSETQRNKGNFPGRFSGRQFSNSRSEMNVSTLELGDSALYLCASSLGVAEAFFGQGTRLTVV.

About this clone: Within the sample, other DNA sequences also encode this same CDR3. V is TRBV7-8 and J is TRBJ1-5; 7 bases fit TRBD1. Trimming cost V 5 bases and J 0 bases; bases outside gene matches: 4. CDR3 length: 15 amino acids. Germline V gives CDR1 SGHVS, CDR2 FQNEAQ. The CDR3 here is CASSQGEYSNQPQHF. The CDR3 DNA sequence: TGTGCCAGCAGCCAGGGGGAATATAGCAATCAGCCCCAGCATTTT.

The chain has TRBV7-9 and TRBJ1-5; D uncertain. Per the germline V gene, CDR1 is SEHNR and CDR2 is FQNEAQ (reference sequence). V lost 6 bases to trimming and J lost 3 bases, with 9 bases between them. This CDR3 is built from 13 residues. CDR3 region: CASSREYNQPQHF. For the CDR3, the DNA is TGTGCCAGCAGTAGGGAGTACAATCAGCCCCAGCATTTT.

The chain uses TRBV19 and TRBJ1-3, with 7 positions matching TRBD1. Trimming removed 9 bases from V and 1 base from J; junction bases left unmatched: 15. This CDR3 has 17 amino acids. Germline CDR1 and CDR2: LNHDA and SQIVND (reference sequence). CDR3 in amino acids: CARHADRDCPSGNTIYF. In DNA, the CDR3 is TGTGCCAGGCACGCAGACAGGGATTGCCCATCTGGAAACACCATATATTTT.

The chain couples TRBV5-1 to TRBJ2-3; 7 bases are a match to TRBD1. Trimming removed 2 bases from V and 1 base from J; junction bases left unmatched: 4. The germline CDR1 and CDR2 sequences are SGHRS and YFSETQ. The CDR3 sequence is 15 residues long. The CDR3 DNA reads TGCGCCAGCAGCTTAGGGGGCGAGGGCACAGATACGCAGTATTTT. As protein: CASSLGGEGTDTQYF.

The chain uses TRBV5-4 and TRBJ1-1; D might be TRBD1 (6 bases). The V gene's germline CDR1 is SGHNT and CDR2 YYREEE (reference sequence). The CDR3 is 14 residues long. V lost 1 base to trimming and J lost 7 bases, with 14 bases between them. The CDR3 region is CASSLYSGVGEAFF. In nucleotides, the CDR3 is TGTGCCAGCAGCTTGTATTCAGGGGTTGGTGAAGCTTTCTTT.

This clone has a handful of counts. This rearrangement joins TRBV6-6 to TRBJ1-1; D unresolved. V lost 1 base and J lost 3, with 12 bases in between. This CDR3 has 15 residues. In germline, CDR1 is MNHNY, CDR2 SVGAGI (reference sequence). Here the CDR3 DNA reads TGTGCCAGCAGTTACTATCTGGGCTTAGACACTGAAGCTTTCTTT. As protein: CASSYYLGLDTEAFF.

The V call is TRBV6-5, the J call TRBJ1-4; unclear D gene. V lost 6 bases, J lost 6 bases, and 17 bases lay in between. This CDR3 has 15 amino acids. Germline V gene lookup returns CDR1 MNHEY and CDR2 SVGAGI. The DNA of the CDR3 is TGTGCCAGCAGCCCGAGACAAAACTTATATGAAAAACTGTTTTTT. Translating gives CASSPRQNLYEKLFF.

This clone was observed a single time. In DNA form, the CDR3 reads TGTGCCAGCAGCCGCAGCACAGATACGCAGTATTTT. It yields the protein CASSRSTDTQYF. V and J are TRBV12-3 or TRBV12-4 and TRBJ2-3; D is undetermined. The length of the CDR3 is 12 residues. Trimming removed 6 bases from V and 0 bases from J, with 4 bases in between.

The chain carries TRBV25-1 and TRBJ2-7; D gene ambiguous. The V end lost 1 base, the J end lost 6 bases, and 10 bases lay between the germline ends. This CDR3 has 13 amino acids. From germline, CDR1 is MGHDK and CDR2 SYGVNS. The CDR3: CASSEFLSGEQYF. CDR3 sequence (DNA): TGTGCCAGCAGTGAATTTCTTTCGGGCGAGCAGTACTTC.

The CDR3 nucleotides are TGTGCCAGCAGTGAATTGACAGCTTCCTACGAGCAGTACTTC. Translation gives CASSELTASYEQYF. V usage is TRBV6-1 and J usage is TRBJ2-7; tentatively, D is TRBD1 (5 bases). CDR1 and CDR2 from the germline V gene are MNHNS and SASEGT. This CDR3 has 14 amino acids. V was cut by 2 bases and J by 1 base, with 9 bases left in between.

There are a few counts of this clone. The J gene is TRBJ2-7, the V gene TRBV6-2 or TRBV6-3, with D perhaps matching TRBD2 (5 bases). Trimming took off 4 bases at V and 0 bases at J, with 7 bases between the two ends. Germline values: CDR1 MNHEY, CDR2 SVGEGT. The CDR3 runs 13 residues. CDR3 DNA: TGTGCCAGCAGTTTAGGGAGCTCCTACGAGCAGTACTTC. Amino acids: CASSLGSSYEQYF.

V gene TRBV5-1 combines with J gene TRBJ1-1; D remains ambiguous. Germline V lookup: CDR1 SGHRS, CDR2 YFSETQ. Trimming cost V 0 bases and J 5 bases, with 11 bases left between them. CDR3 length: 14 residues. The CDR3 region is CASSLAAGRTEAFF. DNA for the CDR3: TGCGCCAGCAGCTTGGCCGCGGGTAGGACTGAAGCTTTCTTT.